This T cell receptor (beta chain) was captured by sequencing in a study of blood T cell repertoires in COVID-19. In the study overall: PBMCs, B-cell-depleted T cells, or T cells provided the cDNA or gDNA that made up the material.

Repertoires were generated with immunoSEQ multiplex PCR, while TCRdb's copy carries only in-frame clones and drops some. The table shows 95,000 to 110,000 clones, with roughly 87% occurring only once. V gave up 4 bases and J gave up 1 base; unmatched junction bases: 0. The CDR3 has 14 amino acids. The V gene's germline CDR1 is ENHRY and CDR2 SYGVKD. The sample was peripheral blood. This sequence joins TRBV10-3 and TRBJ2-1; 8 bases match TRBD2. This sequence was found in a human donor in a cohort sampled during active COVID-19. CDR3 bases: TGTGCCATCAGTGCGGGGGGGTCCTACAATGAGCAGTTCTTC. This sequence encodes CAISAGGSYNEQFF.